The 23 T cell receptor beta chains in this list originate from one sample, sequenced in a study of T cell responses to AZD1222 COVID-19 vaccine. Assay used: immunoSEQ multiplex PCR; TCRdb lists only in-frame clones, some missing. Seen here are approximately 150,000 clones, roughly 91% observed once, and the top ten hold 5% to 6.5%. The sample here was peripheral blood, taken 28 days after the second AZD1222 dose. Receptors were obtained from an adult who received the AZD1222 COVID-19 vaccine.

The rearrangement uses TRBV4-1 and TRBJ1-5; possibly TRBD1 for D (5 bases). CDR1 and CDR2 (germline): MGHRA, YSYEKL. Between the trimmed V and J ends, which lost 0 bases and 4 bases, there was a span of 10 bases. The CDR3 is 15 amino acids. The chain's CDR3 is CASSQDGAGNQPQHF. As DNA, the CDR3 is TGCGCCAGCAGCCAAGATGGGGCGGGGAATCAGCCCCAGCATTTT.

The J gene is TRBJ1-5, the V gene TRBV2; a possible D gene is TRBD1 (6 bases). The germline V gene has CDR1 SNHLY and CDR2 FYNNEI. The CDR3 is 13 residues long. Trimming took off 6 bases at V and 2 bases at J, with 8 bases between the two ends. The CDR3 region has the DNA TGTGCCAGCAGGGGGGCAGGCAATCAGCCCCAGCATTTT. This sequence encodes CASRGAGNQPQHF.

The gene calls are TRBV28 and TRBJ2-7; D unresolved. From germline, CDR1 is MDHEN and CDR2 SYDVKM. The CDR3 runs 14 residues. Trimming pared 7 bases from V and 2 bases from J, leaving 15 bases between. The CDR3 loop reads CASTPATPPYEQYF. CDR3 DNA: TGTGCCAGCACCCCCGCGACACCACCCTACGAGCAGTACTTC.

The CDR3 sequence is CASSEDQGVYGYTF. The CDR3, as DNA: TGTGCCAGCAGTGAAGATCAGGGGGTCTATGGCTACACCTTC. This chain joins TRBV6-1 and TRBJ1-2; TRBD1 matches at 7 bases. This CDR3 has 14 amino acids. J gave up 4 bases and V 1 base, and 3 bases lay outside the gene matches. CDR1 is MNHNS, CDR2 SASEGT, per germline.

V usage is TRBV7-2 and J usage is TRBJ2-1; D may be TRBD2 (5 bases). CDR3 length: 13 amino acids. Trimming cost V 5 bases and J 5 bases, with 10 bases left between them. CDR1 and CDR2 from the germline V gene are SGHTA and FQGNSA. DNA for the CDR3: TGTGCCAGCAGCCTTAGCGTTGACAATGAGCAGTTCTTC. It translates to CASSLSVDNEQFF.

The chain links TRBV19 to TRBJ2-2; the D gene is possibly TRBD1 (6 bases). V dropped 9 bases and J dropped 2 bases, with 13 bases sitting between them. Germline CDR1 is LNHDA and CDR2 is SQIVND (reference sequence). CDR3 size: 14 residues. The chain's CDR3 is CASEDRPNTGELFF. The CDR3 DNA follows: TGTGCCAGCGAGGACAGACCTAACACCGGGGAGCTGTTTTTT.

The V call is TRBV24-1, the J call TRBJ1-2; D remains ambiguous. This CDR3 region has 11 residues. Germline V gene sequence: CDR1 KGHDR, CDR2 SFDVKD. Trimming cost V 4 bases and J 5 bases, with 4 bases left between them. The CDR3 sequence: CATSEGYGYTF. The CDR3 DNA sequence: TGTGCCACCAGTGAAGGATATGGCTACACCTTC.

The CDR3 DNA reads as TGCGCCAGCAGCTTTGGGACAGCGTGGGATGAGCAGTTCTTC. Its protein product is CASSFGTAWDEQFF. The V call is TRBV5-1, the J call TRBJ2-1; 7 bases agree with TRBD1. The CDR3 has 14 amino acids. Germline V gives CDR1 SGHRS, CDR2 YFSETQ. V gave up 2 bases and J gave up 8 bases; unmatched junction bases: 7.

V and J are TRBV6-5 and TRBJ1-5; D unresolved. V lost 6 bases, J lost 6 bases, and 9 bases lay in between. The CDR3 consists of 12 residues. CDR1 is MNHEY and CDR2 is SVGAGI in the germline V gene. CDR3 in DNA: TGTGCCAGCAGCCGGGCGGGTCAGCCCCAGCATTTT. Translating it yields CASSRAGQPQHF.

The CDR3 DNA follows: TGTGCCAGCAGCGTAGCTTCGGCGGGCTATGGCTCACCCCTCCACTTT. Its translation: CASSVASAGYGSPLHF. This rearrangement joins TRBV9 to TRBJ1-6; D is unclear. V was trimmed by 0 bases and J by 10 bases, leaving 17 bases between them. From germline, CDR1 is SGDLS and CDR2 YYNGEE. The CDR3 has 16 residues.

V is TRBV19 and J is TRBJ1-6; 7 nucleotides align to TRBD1. This CDR3 has 15 amino acids. With V trimmed by 6 bases and J by 7 bases, 9 bases remained unmatched. Germline loops: CDR1 LNHDA, CDR2 SQIVND (reference sequence). CDR3 region: CASRTDWTGNSPLHF. The CDR3 DNA is TGTGCCAGTAGAACAGACTGGACAGGCAATTCACCCCTCCACTTT.

This chain uses TRBV7-9 with TRBJ2-1; no definite D call. The CDR3 covers 15 residues. The V gene's germline CDR1 is SEHNR and CDR2 FQNEAQ (reference sequence). V lost 5 bases, J lost 4 bases, and 15 bases lay in between. The CDR3 DNA is TGTGCCAGCAGCCCAGGAAGGGCGCGTTACAATGAGCAGTTCTTC. It encodes CASSPGRARYNEQFF. The variable domain in full, completed from reference TRBV7-9 and TRBJ2-1, reads DTGVSQNPRHKITKRGQNVTFRCDPISEHNRLYWYRQTLGQGPEFLTYFQNEAQLEKSRLLSDRFSAERPKGSFSTLEIQRTEQGDSAMYLCASSPGRARYNEQFFGPGTRLTVL.

This chain connects TRBV3-1 (or the pseudogene TRBV3-2) to TRBJ1-2; tentative D call: TRBD1 (6 bases). V was shortened by 4 bases and J by 4 bases, with 19 bases between the two germline ends. The CDR3 covers 16 residues. Germline V gives CDR1 LGHDT, CDR2 YNNKEL (reference sequence). CDR3 nucleotide sequence: TGTGCCAGCAGCCCGAAAACAGGGTTCGCGCTCTATGGCTACACCTTC. Translating gives CASSPKTGFALYGYTF.

The chain employs TRBV20-1 and TRBJ2-5; no definite D call. Germline V gene data show CDR1 as DFQATT and CDR2 as SNEGSKA (reference sequence). The ends were cut back, 8 bases at V and 5 bases at J, with 9 bases in the middle. This CDR3 is 10 amino acids long. The CDR3 nucleotides read TGCAGTCCTTATGGGGAGACCCAGTACTTC. Residues: CSPYGETQYF.

Written as DNA, the CDR3 is TGTGCCAGCAGCTGGGGGACAGGGGGATCGCTCGGCTACACCTTC. It encodes CASSWGTGGSLGYTF. This chain joins TRBV5-8 and TRBJ1-2; 11 bases map to TRBD1. Germline V gene sequence: CDR1 SGHTS, CDR2 YDEGEE. This CDR3 region has 15 residues. V lost 3 bases, J lost 8 bases, and 9 bases stayed unmatched.

The chain joins TRBV11-2 to TRBJ2-5; TRBD2 aligns across 16 bases. The CDR3 loop spans 17 amino acids. Per germline, CDR1 SGHAT and CDR2 FQNNGV. V gave up 4 bases and J gave up 5 bases; unmatched junction bases: 7. The CDR3 bases are TGTGCCAGCAGCTCCGGGACTAGCGGGGGGGCTCAGGAGACCCAGTACTTC. Amino acids: CASSSGTSGGAQETQYF.

V gene TRBV28 combines with J gene TRBJ2-1; 7 nucleotides line up with TRBD2. Trimming took 7 bases from V and 7 from J; bases not matched to a gene: 13. The CDR3 contains 15 residues. Germline loops: CDR1 MDHEN, CDR2 SYDVKM. CDR3 sequence (DNA): TGTGCCAGCATTACTTCGGCGGGAGTTGGTAATGAGCAGTTCTTC. Translation gives CASITSAGVGNEQFF.

This sequence joins TRBV24-1 and TRBJ1-2; no firm D call. V dropped 6 bases and J dropped 3 bases, with 10 bases sitting between them. The CDR3 runs to 13 residues. The germline V gene encodes CDR1 KGHDR and CDR2 SFDVKD. The DNA of the CDR3 is TGTGCCACCAGTCGAGGCGGCTACTATGGCTACACCTTC. Its translation: CATSRGGYYGYTF.

The chain employs TRBV18 and TRBJ2-7, with 11 bases lining up with TRBD2. V shed 1 base and J 6 bases; nucleotides not matched to a gene: 8. The CDR3 is 16 amino acids. Per the germline V gene, CDR1 is KGHSH and CDR2 is LQKENI. For the CDR3, the DNA is TGTGCCAGCTCACCACTCACTAGCGGGAGTGTCAGCGAGCAGTACTTC. It specifies CASSPLTSGSVSEQYF. The full variable domain, with the rest looked up from reference TRBV18 and TRBJ2-7, is NAGVMQNPRHLVRRRGQEARLRCSPMKGHSHVYWYRQLPEEGLKFMVYLQKENIIDESGMPKERFSAEFPKEGPSILRIQQVVRGDSAAYFCASSPLTSGSVSEQYFGPGTRLTVT.

J is TRBJ2-3 and V is TRBV3-1 (or the pseudogene TRBV3-2); TRBD2 might be the D (7 bases). The germline V gene encodes CDR1 LGHDT and CDR2 YNNKEL (reference sequence). CDR3 length: 16 amino acids. With 4 bases removed from V and 2 bases from J, the gap between germline ends came to 16 bases. CDR3 DNA: TGTGCCAGCAGCCCTTGGGGGGGGACACTCACAGATACGCAGTATTTT. Amino acid sequence: CASSPWGGTLTDTQYF.

The chain joins TRBV6-1 to TRBJ1-4; D may be TRBD1 (6 bases). This CDR3 is 18 amino acids long. From germline, CDR1 is MNHNS and CDR2 SASEGT. V was trimmed by 1 base and J by 8 bases, leaving 23 bases between them. The chain's CDR3 is CASSEGGTSGRGAEKLFF. The CDR3 region has the DNA TGTGCCAGCAGTGAAGGGGGGACTTCTGGCAGGGGAGCCGAAAAACTGTTTTTT.

The V and J genes are TRBV19 and TRBJ1-5, with D possibly being TRBD1 (6 bases). CDR1 LNHDA and CDR2 SQIVND come from the germline V gene (reference sequence). Between the trimmed V and J ends, which lost 0 bases and 1 base, there was a span of 16 bases. CDR3 size: 18 residues. CDR3 nucleotide sequence: TGTGCCAGTAGTATAGATGGAGGGTGGAGGGGGAGCAATCAGCCCCAGCATTTT. Residues: CASSIDGGWRGSNQPQHF.

This clone was seen a few times. The chain links TRBV27 to TRBJ1-4; D unresolved. The germline V and J ends were trimmed by 8 bases and 6 bases, with 16 bases remaining between them. CDR1 and CDR2 from the germline V gene are MNHEY and SMNVEV (reference sequence). The CDR3 is 14 residues long. The DNA for the CDR3 is TGTGCCAGCTCCTTGAGGCCCCGGGATGAAAAACTGTTTTTT. As protein: CASSLRPRDEKLFF.